The 25 T cell receptor beta chains listed next were all sequenced from one sample in a study of T-cell reconstitution after alpha-beta-depleted transplantation in children. TCRbeta library construction was performed incorporating unique molecular identifiers. TCRdb reanalysed the PCR reads using MiXCR and keeps one entry per CDR3 protein. The sample contains 200,000 to 250,000 distinct CDR3 sequences, around 9.6% of which appear only once. Sequenced material: PBMCs from the stem cell graft donor, taken from the stem cell graft. The receptor source for this set is a human donor who donated a stem cell graft to a child with acute lymphoblastic leukemia.

This clonotype was recorded a few times. The chain carries TRBV19 and TRBJ1-1; D is unclear. CDR3 length: 12 residues. V lost 0 bases and J 5 bases, leaving 4 bases between the germline ends. Germline CDR1 LNHDA, CDR2 SQIVND (reference sequence). Here the CDR3 reads CASSIDRTEAFF. The CDR3 nucleotides are TGTGCCAGTAGTATAGATCGGACTGAAGCTTTCTTT.

There are a few counts of this clonotype. The chain combines TRBV4-2 with TRBJ1-4; weak D call: TRBD1 (5 bases). This CDR3 has 13 residues. Germline V gene lookup returns CDR1 LGHNA and CDR2 YNFKEQ. Trimming shortened V by 3 bases and J by 7 bases, and 9 bases separated the two germline ends. This CDR3 is CASSQRQIEKLFF. The DNA of the CDR3 is TGTGCCAGCAGCCAGCGACAGATTGAAAAACTGTTTTTT.

This sequence joins TRBV4-2 and TRBJ1-2; maybe TRBD1 (5 bases). Looked up from germline, CDR1 is LGHNA and CDR2 is YNFKEQ. The germline V and J ends were trimmed by 4 bases and 0 bases, with 12 bases remaining between them. The CDR3 has 15 residues. CDR3 residues: CASSLKTVPNYGYTF. The CDR3 DNA reads TGTGCCAGCAGCCTAAAGACAGTCCCTAACTATGGCTACACCTTC.

This clonotype has only a few counts. This chain connects TRBV29-1 to TRBJ2-2; no definite D call. V shed 8 bases and J shed 3 bases, with 13 bases lying between them. The CDR3 length is 13 residues. Germline values: CDR1 SQVTM, CDR2 ANQGSEA. The DNA of the CDR3 is TGCAGCTGCCTGGGCAGAGACACCGGGGAGCTGTTTTTT. The encoded protein is CSCLGRDTGELFF.

This clonotype was observed at least ten times. The chain recombines TRBV7-9 with TRBJ1-1; no firm D call. The CDR3 runs 13 residues. Germline CDR1 reads SEHNR; CDR2 reads FQNEAQ (reference sequence). Deletions cut 2 bases from V and 3 bases from J, with 7 bases between. CDR3 sequence reads: CASSLRTYTEAFF. CDR3 in DNA: TGTGCCAGCAGCTTAAGAACCTACACTGAAGCTTTCTTT.

The chain links TRBV5-1 to TRBJ1-6; maybe TRBD1 (6 bases). This CDR3 has 16 residues. Trimming took 4 bases from V and 5 from J, leaving 16 bases between them. Germline CDR1 and CDR2: SGHRS and YFSETQ. In DNA, the CDR3 is TGCGCCAGCAGCAATAACCGCAGGGGCAATAATTCACCCCTCCACTTT. Protein sequence: CASSNNRRGNNSPLHF. Variable domain in full (rest from reference TRBV5-1 and TRBJ1-6): KAGVTQTPRYLIKTRGQQVTLSCSPISGHRSVSWYQQTPGQGLQFLFEYFSETQRNKGNFPGRFSGRQFSNSRSEMNVSTLELGDSALYLCASSNNRRGNNSPLHFGNGTRLTVT.

A few counts support this clonotype. An end of the junction does not agree with germline; a read error may underlie this. This rearrangement joins TRBV2 to TRBJ1-4; D unresolved. The CDR3 is 12 amino acids. CDR1 and CDR2 from the germline V gene are SNHLY and FYNNEI. This CDR3 is CASSEARPRPIF. The DNA of the CDR3 is TGTGCCAGCAGTGAAGCGCGACCGCGACCGATTTTT.

This clonotype was seen many times. This chain links TRBV20-1 with TRBJ1-4; D remains ambiguous. CDR1 is DFQATT, CDR2 SNEGSKA, per germline (reference sequence). The CDR3 extends over 14 amino acids. The V and J ends lost 1 base and 7 bases respectively, with 13 bases between them. Written as DNA, the CDR3 is TGCAGTGCTAGAGCCCCTTATGGAGGTGAAAAACTGTTTTTT. Residues: CSARAPYGGEKLFF.

The chain combines TRBV12-3 or TRBV12-4 with TRBJ2-3, with D tentatively TRBD1 or TRBD2 (7 bases each). The CDR3 length is 15 residues. V lost 4 bases to trimming and J lost 4 bases, with 15 bases between them. The CDR3 DNA reads as TGTGCCAGCAGTTCAGGGGGGACTATAGCAGATACGCAGTATTTT. Its protein product is CASSSGGTIADTQYF.

This clonotype was counted at least ten times. The gene calls are TRBV12-3 or TRBV12-4 and TRBJ1-5; D ambiguous. Trimming took 0 bases from V and 5 from J, leaving 5 bases between them. The CDR3 loop spans 13 amino acids. This chain's CDR3 is CASSLAEDQPQHF. The CDR3 DNA sequence: TGTGCCAGCAGTTTAGCAGAGGATCAGCCCCAGCATTTT.

This clonotype was seen many times. The chain carries TRBV12-3 or TRBV12-4 and TRBJ1-4; D ambiguous. V was clipped by 7 bases and J by 8 bases, with 11 bases between them. CDR3 length equals 12 residues. CDR3 coding DNA: TGTGCCAGCACCATTTTGCCCGAAAAACTGTTTTTT. Translation: CASTILPEKLFF.

In its sample, this clonotype was seen many times. The V call is TRBV5-1, the J call TRBJ2-1; D possibly corresponds to TRBD2 (6 bases). Trimming took 3 bases from V and 8 from J, leaving 15 bases between them. The CDR3 is 14 amino acids. CDR1 SGHRS and CDR2 YFSETQ come from the germline V gene. CDR3 in DNA: TGCGCCAGCAGCTGGACCCTGACTAGTTATGAGCAGTTCTTC. Protein product: CASSWTLTSYEQFF.

In this sample, this clonotype turned up a few times. The CDR3 bases are TGCGCCAGCAGCGTGGGGACAGACTCACGCGTCTATGGCTACACCTTC. The encoded protein is CASSVGTDSRVYGYTF. The chain combines TRBV5-1 with TRBJ1-2; 7 bases line up with TRBD1. V lost 4 bases to trimming and J lost 4 bases; unmatched junction nucleotides: 13. The CDR3 loop spans 16 amino acids. Germline loops: CDR1 SGHRS, CDR2 YFSETQ.

In this sample, this clonotype turned up a few times. The chain carries TRBV4-3 and TRBJ2-7, with 8 positions matching TRBD1. The CDR3 is 19 amino acids. CDR1 is LGHNA and CDR2 is YSLEER in the germline V gene. Trimming cost V 0 bases and J 2 bases; bases outside gene matches: 15. In DNA form, the CDR3 reads TGCGCCAGCAGCCAAGATTACGGGTTTCGGACAGGGTCGACCTACGAGCAGTACTTC. It specifies CASSQDYGFRTGSTYEQYF.

Comments on this clonotype: This may be a read error, as it is one base from a much larger clone. The chain combines TRBV4-2 with TRBJ2-7, with D possibly TRBD2 on 6 matching bases. The germline V gene encodes CDR1 LGHNA and CDR2 YNFKEQ. The CDR3 sequence is 16 residues long. Trimming took off 1 base at V and 3 bases at J, with 16 bases between the two ends. CDR3 bases: TGTGCCAGCAGCCAAGCCGGGTGGGGGGACCTCTACGAGCAGTACTTC. Translation: CASSQAGWGDLYEQYF.

CDR3 in amino acids: CASERTGTDTQYF. The DNA of the CDR3 is TGTGCCAGCGAAAGGACGGGCACAGATACGCAGTATTTT. This chain links TRBV28 with TRBJ2-3; no definite D call. Trimming cost V 8 bases and J 1 base, with 10 bases left between them. CDR1 and CDR2 (germline): MDHEN, SYDVKM. This CDR3 comprises 13 residues.

This clonotype appeared a few times. The genes are TRBV29-1 and TRBJ2-7; D ambiguous. Germline V gene data show CDR1 as SQVTM and CDR2 as ANQGSEA. Trimming stripped 0 bases from V and 2 bases from J, with 11 bases between. This CDR3 is built from 14 residues. The CDR3 reads CSVEDRIPPYEQYF. The CDR3 DNA reads TGCAGCGTTGAAGACCGTATCCCCCCCTACGAGCAGTACTTC.

This clonotype was seen many times. The chain couples TRBV9 to TRBJ2-2, with a tentative D call TRBD2 (6 bases). The germline V gene encodes CDR1 SGDLS and CDR2 YYNGEE. The CDR3 covers 16 residues. V shed 0 bases and J shed 7 bases, with 16 bases lying between them. The CDR3: CASSVGLVGADGELFF. The DNA for the CDR3 is TGTGCCAGCAGCGTAGGACTAGTGGGAGCTGACGGGGAGCTGTTTTTT.

The chain joins TRBV9 to TRBJ2-1, with D unclear. CDR1 is SGDLS and CDR2 is YYNGEE in the germline V gene. The ends were cut back, 2 bases at V and 4 bases at J, with 10 bases in the middle. The CDR3 has 14 residues. CDR3 amino acids: CASSVWSGYNEQFF. CDR3 DNA: TGTGCCAGCAGCGTCTGGTCAGGTTACAATGAGCAGTTCTTC.

This clonotype has a handful of counts. V and J are TRBV5-1 and TRBJ2-7, with no clear D. Trimming removed 0 bases at V and 0 bases at J, with 10 bases between. Germline lookup yields CDR1 SGHRS and CDR2 YFSETQ. This CDR3 is built from 15 residues. CDR3 loop: CASSLEDGLSYEQYF. DNA of the CDR3: TGCGCCAGCAGCTTGGAGGACGGCCTCTCCTACGAGCAGTACTTC.

The genes are TRBV6-2 or TRBV6-3 and TRBJ1-3; D gene ambiguous. Trimming removed 3 bases at V and 4 bases at J, with 10 bases between. CDR3 length: 14 amino acids. The germline V gene encodes CDR1 MNHEY and CDR2 SVGEGT. The CDR3 region has the DNA TGTGCCAGCAGTTATCGGCAATCCGGAAACACCATATATTTT. It is translated as CASSYRQSGNTIYF.

This clonotype has ten or more counts. Written as DNA, the CDR3 is TGCGCCAGCAGCTGGAAACTGGACAGGCCCACAGATACGCAGTATTTT. Amino acid sequence: CASSWKLDRPTDTQYF. This chain joins TRBV5-1 and TRBJ2-3, with 7 bases lining up with TRBD1. From germline, CDR1 is SGHRS and CDR2 YFSETQ. The CDR3 is 16 residues long. Trimming took 3 bases from V and 2 from J; bases not matched to a gene: 9. The full variable domain, its missing parts supplied by reference TRBV5-1 and TRBJ2-3, is KAGVTQTPRYLIKTRGQQVTLSCSPISGHRSVSWYQQTPGQGLQFLFEYFSETQRNKGNFPGRFSGRQFSNSRSEMNVSTLELGDSALYLCASSWKLDRPTDTQYFGPGTRLTVL.

This clonotype was seen a few times. The CDR3 region has the DNA TGCGCCAGCAGCTTCTCGGACAGGGGCGACTACAATGAGCAGTTCTTC. This encodes CASSFSDRGDYNEQFF. The chain employs TRBV5-1 and TRBJ2-1, with 9 bases fitting TRBD1. This CDR3 spans 16 amino acids. V shed 2 bases, J shed 3 bases, and the junction held 6 bases outside the gene matches. In germline, CDR1 is SGHRS, CDR2 YFSETQ.

This clonotype was counted a few times. This chain joins TRBV27 and TRBJ2-1; 7 nucleotides line up with TRBD2. The CDR3 covers 16 residues. With V trimmed by 8 bases and J by 0 bases, 10 bases remained unmatched. Germline values: CDR1 MNHEY, CDR2 SMNVEV (reference sequence). Here the CDR3 DNA reads TGTGCCAGCGGAAAACCTGGACTAGACTCCTACAATGAGCAGTTCTTC. Its translation is CASGKPGLDSYNEQFF.

This clonotype showed up many times. This CDR3 is CASSWVDRETDTQYF. Written as DNA, the CDR3 is TGCGCCAGCAGCTGGGTCGACAGGGAAACAGATACGCAGTATTTT. The rearrangement uses TRBV5-1 and TRBJ2-3; 7 bases fit TRBD1. V shed 3 bases, J shed 3 bases, and the junction held 7 bases outside the gene matches. Germline V gene lookup returns CDR1 SGHRS and CDR2 YFSETQ. This CDR3 has 15 residues.